A single sample gave rise to the 20 T cell receptor beta chains below, sequenced in a study of naive CD8 T cells in extremely preterm neonates. The table came from immunoSEQ multiplex PCR; TCRdb's copy has only in-frame clones and leaves some out. The sample lists 4,000 to 5,000 clones; less than 98% were seen once. Cord blood came from elective full-term cesareans at 37-41 weeks without labor or membrane rupture. Sequencing input: naive CD8+ T cells from cord blood. All receptors derive from a newborn in good health.

The CDR3 region is CASSTRPLEGSPLHF. CDR3 in DNA: TGTGCCAGTAGTACGCGACCCCTGGAGGGTTCACCCCTCCACTTT. The chain carries TRBV19 and TRBJ1-6; D not certain. Germline V gives CDR1 LNHDA, CDR2 SQIVND (reference sequence). V was cut by 4 bases and J by 9 bases, with 16 bases left in between. This CDR3 contains 15 residues.

This clone was seen just once. This chain joins TRBV25-1 and TRBJ2-1, with 13 nucleotides matching TRBD2. CDR1 is MGHDK and CDR2 is SYGVNS in the germline V gene. Trimming removed 4 bases from V and 6 bases from J; junction bases left unmatched: 6. The CDR3 sequence is 16 residues long. The CDR3 sequence: CASSGPLAGGPNEQFF. The CDR3 nucleotides read TGTGCCAGCAGTGGGCCACTAGCGGGGGGGCCCAATGAGCAGTTCTTC.

This chain joins TRBV25-1 and TRBJ1-1, with D perhaps TRBD1 (6 bases). The CDR3 runs to 14 residues. In germline, CDR1 is MGHDK, CDR2 SYGVNS. The V end lost 3 bases, the J end lost 2 bases, and 10 bases lay between the germline ends. CDR3 protein: CASSESTGNTEAFF. The DNA of the CDR3 is TGTGCCAGCAGTGAGTCGACAGGAAACACTGAAGCTTTCTTT.

This chain joins TRBV9 and TRBJ2-2; 11 bases are a match to TRBD2. CDR3 length equals 16 residues. Germline V gene sequence: CDR1 SGDLS, CDR2 YYNGEE. Trimming removed 4 bases from V and 4 bases from J; junction bases left unmatched: 6. CDR3: CASSFPTSGATGELFF. For the CDR3, the DNA is TGTGCCAGCAGCTTCCCGACTAGCGGGGCCACCGGGGAGCTGTTTTTT.

The CDR3 nucleotides are TGTGCCAGCAGCTTTTACTTGGGAGACCCCCCCGGGGAGCTGTTTTTT. This translates into CASSFYLGDPPGELFF. This chain connects TRBV7-9 to TRBJ2-2, with D perhaps matching TRBD2 (5 bases). This CDR3 comprises 16 residues. CDR1 and CDR2 (germline): SEHNR, FQNEAQ (reference sequence). Trimming cost V 3 bases and J 6 bases, with 17 bases left between them.

The chain joins TRBV7-9 to TRBJ2-3, with 9 bases lining up with TRBD1. The J segment lost 2 bases and the V segment lost 6 bases, leaving 9 bases of the junction unmatched. Germline V gene data show CDR1 as SEHNR and CDR2 as FQNEAQ (reference sequence). The CDR3 loop spans 16 amino acids. As DNA, the CDR3 is TGTGCCAGCAGTGAGACGACAGGGGGGGCCACAGATACGCAGTATTTT. Its protein is CASSETTGGATDTQYF.

The chain is built from TRBV5-1 and TRBJ2-7; D is perhaps TRBD1 (5 bases). The V gene lost 4 bases and the J gene lost 2 bases, with 7 bases spanning the gap. Germline V gene sequence: CDR1 SGHRS, CDR2 YFSETQ. This CDR3 is built from 12 residues. The CDR3 region has the DNA TGCGCCAGCAGCATGGACACCTACGAGCAGTACTTC. Amino acids: CASSMDTYEQYF.

The count of this clone is one. This chain uses TRBV27 with TRBJ1-1, with no clear D. Germline loops: CDR1 MNHEY, CDR2 SMNVEV (reference sequence). Trimming took 4 bases from V and 8 from J, leaving 8 bases between them. The CDR3 runs 11 residues. The CDR3 loop is CASSSAGEAFF. CDR3 nucleotide sequence: TGTGCCAGCAGTTCCGCAGGAGAAGCTTTCTTT.

The chain employs TRBV18 and TRBJ1-1; TRBD1 might be the D (6 bases). Germline loops: CDR1 KGHSH, CDR2 LQKENI. Trimming left V 4 bases short and J 3 bases short, with 21 bases between. This CDR3 is 17 amino acids long. The CDR3 is CASSQIRDTPSDTEAFF. The CDR3 DNA follows: TGTGCCAGCTCACAGATCCGGGACACCCCGTCTGACACTGAAGCTTTCTTT.

This sequence joins TRBV27 and TRBJ1-1; D may be TRBD1 (6 bases). The germline V gene encodes CDR1 MNHEY and CDR2 SMNVEV (reference sequence). V lost 6 bases and J lost 4, with 15 bases in between. The CDR3 length is 14 residues. CDR3 DNA: TGTGCCAGCAGCGTCCAGGGGCTGGGCACTGAAGCTTTCTTT. It codes for CASSVQGLGTEAFF.

This clone was observed once. The chain has TRBV2 and TRBJ2-3, with 10 positions matching TRBD2. V shed 2 bases and J 0 bases; nucleotides not matched to a gene: 5. CDR1 is SNHLY, CDR2 FYNNEI, per germline. This CDR3 comprises 17 residues. The CDR3 DNA reads as TGTGCCAGCAGTGAAAGCGGGGGGGCCCTGAGCACAGATACGCAGTATTTT. Protein product: CASSESGGALSTDTQYF.

The chain uses TRBV7-3 and TRBJ2-2; 11 bases fit TRBD2. CDR3 length: 16 amino acids. Germline V gives CDR1 SGHTA, CDR2 FQGTGA. With V trimmed by 5 bases and J by 8 bases, 10 bases remained unmatched. The CDR3 DNA reads as TGTGCCAGCAGCCCTCATAGCGGGGGGGCCCCAGGGGAGCTGTTTTTT. As protein: CASSPHSGGAPGELFF. The full variable domain, its missing parts supplied by reference TRBV7-3 and TRBJ2-2, is GAGVSQTPSNKVTEKGKYVELRCDPISGHTALYWYRQSLGQGPEFLIYFQGTGAADDSGLPNDRFFAVRPEGSVSTLKIQRTERGDSAVYLCASSPHSGGAPGELFFGEGSRLTVL.

The chain couples TRBV11-1 to TRBJ2-5; 14 positions agree with TRBD2. The ends lost 5 bases at V and 7 bases at J; junction bases unmatched: 15. Germline V gene sequence: CDR1 SGHAT, CDR2 FQDESV (reference sequence). The length of the CDR3 is 18 residues. As DNA, the CDR3 is TGTGCCAGCAGCCAAGGGACTAGCGGGGGCGACGCTCCAGCGACCCAGTACTTC. Translation: CASSQGTSGGDAPATQYF.

The chain uses TRBV7-2 and TRBJ2-3, with 11 bases lining up with TRBD2. This CDR3 region has 16 residues. Germline loops: CDR1 SGHTA, CDR2 FQGNSA. V lost 4 bases, J lost 5 bases, and 8 bases stayed unmatched. The CDR3 sequence: CASSSSGGPYLDTQYF. DNA for the CDR3: TGTGCCAGCAGCTCTAGCGGGGGGCCCTATTTAGATACGCAGTATTTT.

This sequence joins TRBV11-2 and TRBJ2-3, with D perhaps TRBD2 (7 bases). The CDR3 totals 16 residues. The V gene lost 3 bases and the J gene lost 2 bases, with 15 bases spanning the gap. Germline V gene data show CDR1 as SGHAT and CDR2 as FQNNGV. CDR3 coding DNA: TGTGCCAGCAGCTTCAGCGCGGGGGACATCACAGATACGCAGTATTTT. As protein: CASSFSAGDITDTQYF.

The rearrangement links TRBV4-1 to TRBJ1-2; D remains ambiguous. V lost 0 bases and J 7 bases, leaving 9 bases between the germline ends. CDR3 length: 13 amino acids. CDR1 MGHRA and CDR2 YSYEKL come from the germline V gene. The CDR3 DNA follows: TGCGCCAGCAGCCAAGATACCCGCGGTGGCTACACCTTC. It is translated as CASSQDTRGGYTF.

The genes are TRBV18 and TRBJ2-5, with TRBD2 matching 8 bases. CDR1 is KGHSH, CDR2 LQKENI, per germline. The CDR3 is made up of 15 amino acids. V trimming: 3 bases; J trimming: 0 bases; junction bases outside the gene matches: 3. CDR3 sequence (DNA): TGTGCCAGCTCACCGGAAGCGGGGGACCAAGAGACCCAGTACTTC. Translated, it gives CASSPEAGDQETQYF.

This chain uses TRBV25-1 with TRBJ1-2; D not certain. Trimming removed 1 base from V and 7 bases from J, with 10 bases in between. The CDR3 has 13 amino acids. CDR1 MGHDK and CDR2 SYGVNS come from the germline V gene. CDR3 nucleotide sequence: TGTGCCAGCAGTGAATCGGTCCGGGGTGGCTACACCTTC. It yields the protein CASSESVRGGYTF.

The V gene is TRBV11-2, the J gene TRBJ2-7; D is unresolved. This CDR3 contains 12 residues. Germline CDR1 reads SGHAT; CDR2 reads FQNNGV. V lost 6 bases, J lost 2 bases, and 8 bases lay in between. CDR3 DNA: TGTGCCAGCAGATCCATCACCTACGAGCAGTACTTC. Its protein is CASRSITYEQYF.

V usage is TRBV10-3 and J usage is TRBJ2-7, with D perhaps matching TRBD1 (5 bases). The CDR3 extends over 12 amino acids. V shed 3 bases and J shed 2 bases, with 5 bases lying between them. The germline CDR1 and CDR2 sequences are ENHRY and SYGVKD. The CDR3 protein is CAISDRAYEQYF. The CDR3, as DNA: TGTGCCATCAGTGACAGGGCCTACGAGCAGTACTTC.